This T cell receptor beta chain came from a study of T cells in Graves' hyperthyroidism and ophthalmopathy. Germline V CDR1 and CDR2: SNHLY, FYNNEI. Between the trimmed V and J ends, which lost 4 bases and 5 bases, there was a span of 17 bases. CDR3 length: 15 residues. Study-level points and caveats: Blood also held most thyroid clonotypes expanded beyond 0.001.

Stable hyperthyroidism: no ophthalmopathy progression over 18 months of follow-up. Reasons for excluding patients were uncontrolled infection, other autoimmune disease, pregnancy or lactation. TCR beta CDR3 regions were amplified from RNA. The HTBI primer set was used in a first-round RT-PCR of the TCR CDR3. TCRdb redid the calling of the multiplex PCR reads with MiXCR, one entry per CDR3 protein. The sample lists around 540,000 distinct CDR3 sequences, around 46% occurring once. This clonotype was seen ten or more times. Its antigen is undetermined. This rearrangement joins TRBV2 to TRBJ1-2; perhaps TRBD1 as D (5 bases). The receptor's source is a woman aged 18-30 years with Graves' hyperthyroidism. The sequencing input was peripheral blood or thyroid tissue (not recorded which). CDR3 sequence (DNA): TGTGCCAGCAGTGCAACCCGCGGGACGGCTTATGGCTACACCTTC. Its protein product is CASSATRGTAYGYTF.